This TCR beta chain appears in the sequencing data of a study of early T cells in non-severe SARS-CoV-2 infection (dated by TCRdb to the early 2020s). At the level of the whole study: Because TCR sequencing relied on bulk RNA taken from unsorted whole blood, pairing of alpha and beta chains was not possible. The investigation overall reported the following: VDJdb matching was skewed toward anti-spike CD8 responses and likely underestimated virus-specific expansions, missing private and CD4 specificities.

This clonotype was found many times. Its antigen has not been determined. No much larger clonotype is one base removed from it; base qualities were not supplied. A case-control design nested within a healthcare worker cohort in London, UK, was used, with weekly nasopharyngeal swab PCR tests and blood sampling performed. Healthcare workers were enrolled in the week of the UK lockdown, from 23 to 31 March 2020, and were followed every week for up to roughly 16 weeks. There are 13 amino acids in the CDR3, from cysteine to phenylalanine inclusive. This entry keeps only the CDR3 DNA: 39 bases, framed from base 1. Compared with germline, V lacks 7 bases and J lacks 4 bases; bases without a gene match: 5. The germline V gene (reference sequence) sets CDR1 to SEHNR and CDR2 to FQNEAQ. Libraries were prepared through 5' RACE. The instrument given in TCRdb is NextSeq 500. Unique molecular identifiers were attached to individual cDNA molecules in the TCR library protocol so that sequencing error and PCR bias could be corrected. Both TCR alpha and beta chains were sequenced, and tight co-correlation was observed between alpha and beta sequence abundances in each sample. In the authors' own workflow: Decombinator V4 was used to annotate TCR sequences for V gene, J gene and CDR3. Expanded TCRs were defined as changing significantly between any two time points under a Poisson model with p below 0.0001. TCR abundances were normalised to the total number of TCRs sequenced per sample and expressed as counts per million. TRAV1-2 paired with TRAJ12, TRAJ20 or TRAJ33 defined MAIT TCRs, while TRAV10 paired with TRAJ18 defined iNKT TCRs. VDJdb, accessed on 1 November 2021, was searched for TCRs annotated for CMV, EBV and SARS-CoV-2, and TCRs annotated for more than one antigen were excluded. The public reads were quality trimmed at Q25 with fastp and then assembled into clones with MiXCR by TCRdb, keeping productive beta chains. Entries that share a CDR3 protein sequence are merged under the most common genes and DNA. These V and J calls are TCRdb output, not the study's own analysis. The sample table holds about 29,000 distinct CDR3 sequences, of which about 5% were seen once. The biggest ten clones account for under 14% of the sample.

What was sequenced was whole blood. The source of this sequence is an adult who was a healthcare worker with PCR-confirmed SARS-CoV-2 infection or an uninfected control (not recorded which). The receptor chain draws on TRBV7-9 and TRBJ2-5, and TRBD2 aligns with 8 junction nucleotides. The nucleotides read TGTGCCAGCACCACGAGCGGGGGAGAGACCCAGTACTTC. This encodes CASTTSGGETQYF.